Listed below are T cell receptor beta chains from one sample, sequenced in a study of CD8+CD57+ T cells in acquired aplastic anemia. TCRdb re-derived calls from the reads in MiXCR, one entry per CDR3 protein. This table has about 150,000 distinct CDR3 sequences, about 48% appearing once. Sequenced input: sorted CD4+, CD8+, or CD8+CD57+ T cells (not recorded which) from PBMCs. These receptors all stem from a human donor with aplastic anemia. Both conserved end residues are part of each CDR3. Fields, in order: D gene, J gene, clone size, V gene, CDR3 protein, CDR3 DNA. The D gene is left open where the match is weak. The size field is filled for only some rows; it gives once, few, many or a size class.

>.|TRBJ2-3|many|TRBV20-1
CSAPYRGGADTQYF
TGCAGTGCTCCCTACAGGGGCGGGGCAGATACGCAGTATTTT
>.|TRBJ2-7|.|TRBV7-3
CASSSQQGREQYF
TGTGCCAGCAGCTCGCAACAGGGTCGGGAGCAGTACTTC
>.|TRBJ2-2|.|TRBV2
CASSTGTGEPFF
TGTGCCAGCAGTACAGGGACCGGGGAGCCGTTTTTT
>.|TRBJ2-5|many|TRBV12-3/TRBV12-4
CASSLGAGLETQYF
TGTGCCAGCAGTTTAGGAGCAGGCCTGGAGACCCAGTACTTC
>.|TRBJ2-3|many|TRBV7-9
CACRGRGPLGGTDTQYF
TGTGCCTGCCGAGGGAGGGGGCCACTTGGGGGCACAGATACGCAGTATTTT
>.|TRBJ2-7|.|TRBV10-3
CAIRQGPYEQYF
TGTGCCATCAGGCAGGGCCCCTACGAGCAGTACTTC
>TRBD1|TRBJ1-5|few|TRBV4-1
CASSQGWGQGGQPQHF
TGCGCCAGCAGCCAAGGTTGGGGACAGGGCGGTCAGCCCCAGCATTTT
>.|TRBJ1-1|many|TRBV6-6
CASSRNTEAFF
TGTGCCAGCAGTCGGAACACTGAAGCTTTCTTT
>.|TRBJ2-2|many|TRBV7-3
CASSLKGGGGNTGELFF
TGTGCCAGCAGCCTCAAGGGCGGGGGCGGAAACACCGGGGAGCTGTTTTTT
>.|TRBJ2-5|.|TRBV5-1
CASSPQVQGLGQETQYF
TGCGCCAGCAGCCCCCAGGTTCAGGGACTGGGTCAAGAGACCCAGTACTTC
>.|TRBJ2-7|.|TRBV6-2/TRBV6-3
CASTEGGYEQYF
TGTGCCAGCACCGAGGGTGGCTACGAGCAGTACTTC
>.|TRBJ2-3|many|TRBV10-3
CAITSGIADTQYF
TGTGCCATCACGTCAGGGATTGCAGATACGCAGTATTTT
>TRBD2|TRBJ2-1|many|TRBV20-1
CSFPRLAGDHNEQFF
TGCAGTTTTCCCCGACTAGCGGGGGACCACAATGAGCAGTTCTTC
>.|TRBJ1-2|many|TRBV29-1
CSVGLGDSYGYTF
TGCAGCGTTGGTTTGGGGGATAGCTATGGCTACACCTTC
>.|TRBJ1-6|once|TRBV7-3
CASSLPLHF
TGTGCCAGCAGCTTACCCCTCCACTTT
>TRBD2|TRBJ2-5|.|TRBV20-1
CSAGTSGQETQYF
TGCAGTGCTGGGACTAGCGGACAAGAGACCCAGTACTTC
>.|TRBJ1-6|few|TRBV20-1
CSASPLHF
TGCAGTGCTTCACCCCTCCACTTT
>.|TRBJ2-3|few|TRBV5-6
CASSLSRTVIEDTQYF
TGTGCCAGCAGCTTGTCGAGGACAGTTATTGAAGATACGCAGTATTTT
>TRBD1|TRBJ2-1|many|TRBV7-9
CASTQPGQAYNEQFF
TGTGCCAGCACCCAACCGGGACAGGCCTACAATGAGCAGTTCTTC
>.|TRBJ2-7|.|TRBV10-3
CAISPGGHYEQYF
TGTGCCATCAGTCCGGGGGGCCACTACGAGCAGTACTTC
>TRBD1|TRBJ1-2|.|TRBV15
CATSRESTGIGYTF
TGTGCCACCAGCAGGGAGTCGACAGGGATTGGCTACACCTTC
>TRBD1|TRBJ1-2|many|TRBV10-3
CAIRDREGDGYGYTF
TGTGCCATCCGGGACAGGGAGGGGGATGGCTATGGCTACACCTTC
>.|TRBJ1-2|.|TRBV10-3
CAIKKGSYGYTF
TGTGCCATCAAGAAGGGCTCCTATGGCTACACCTTC
>TRBD1|TRBJ2-3|many|TRBV7-9
CASSFVTGEDTQYF
TGTGCCAGCAGCTTCGTGACAGGGGAAGATACGCAGTATTTT
>TRBD2|TRBJ2-1|.|TRBV2
CASWTSANNEQFF
TGTGCCAGCTGGACTAGCGCGAACAATGAGCAGTTCTTC
>TRBD1|TRBJ2-3|.|TRBV5-1
CASSLGGQGYTDTQYF
TGCGCCAGCAGCTTGGGGGGACAGGGTTATACAGATACGCAGTATTTT
>.|TRBJ1-2|.|TRBV27
CASSKGVAYGYTF
TGTGCCAGCAGTAAGGGGGTAGCCTATGGCTACACCTTC
>.|TRBJ2-5|.|TRBV6-4
CASSDNSQETQYF
TGTGCCAGCAGTGACAACAGCCAAGAGACCCAGTACTTC
>.|TRBJ2-7|.|TRBV20-1
CSARRRTSYEQHF
TGCAGTGCCAGACGACGGACTTCCTACGAGCAGCACTTC
>.|TRBJ2-3|.|TRBV28
CASSLWGQGIEWDF
.
>TRBD1|TRBJ2-7|.|TRBV5-4
CASSPNRGLTEQYF
TGTGCCAGCAGCCCCAACAGGGGGCTTACCGAGCAGTACTTC
>TRBD1|TRBJ1-3|.|TRBV10-3
CAISAGTDSGNTIYF
TGTGCCATCAGCGCCGGGACAGACTCTGGAAACACCATATATTTT
>.|TRBJ1-1|many|TRBV19
CASRDRTRGSTEAFF
TGTGCCAGTAGAGACAGGACCCGCGGGAGCACTGAAGCTTTCTTT
>.|TRBJ2-7|.|TRBV20-1
CSARGSIRDEQYF
TGCAGTGCTAGAGGGTCGATTCGGGACGAGCAGTACTTC
>.|TRBJ2-7|.|TRBV11-1
CASSLPGIQGGWNEQYF
TGTGCCAGCAGCCTACCCGGCATACAGGGTGGGTGGAACGAGCAGTACTTC
>.|TRBJ2-7|few|TRBV29-1
CSARTEAYEQYF
TGCAGCGCCCGGACAGAAGCCTACGAGCAGTACTTC
>.|TRBJ1-5|.|TRBV10-3
CASSQQGSGQPQHF
TGTGCCAGCAGTCAACAGGGTTCGGGTCAGCCCCAGCATTTT
>TRBD1|TRBJ2-1|once|TRBV11-2
CASSLDRGREEQFF
TGTGCCAGCAGCTTAGACAGGGGGCGCGAGGAGCAGTTCTTC
>.|TRBJ1-4|few|TRBV29-1
CSVALGEKLFF
TGCAGCGTTGCATTGGGAGAAAAACTGTTTTTT
>TRBD1|TRBJ2-7|.|TRBV9
CASSSRTGGNEQYF
TGTGCCAGCAGCTCCCGGACAGGGGGCAACGAGCAGTACTTC
>TRBD1|TRBJ2-6|.|TRBV10-3
CAISAQGAPGANVLTF
TGTGCCATCAGTGCTCAGGGGGCTCCTGGGGCCAACGTCCTGACTTTC
>.|TRBJ2-1|.|TRBV29-1
CSVATPRLGPNEQFF
TGCAGCGTCGCCACCCCCAGGTTGGGACCCAATGAGCAGTTCTTC
>.|TRBJ2-7|many|TRBV5-4
CASSLEGYVQYF
TGTGCCAGCAGCTTGGAAGGCTATGTGCAGTACTTC
>TRBD2|TRBJ2-3|many|TRBV29-1
CSVVPAGATTDTQYF
TGCAGCGTTGTACCAGCGGGGGCCACCACAGATACGCAGTATTTT